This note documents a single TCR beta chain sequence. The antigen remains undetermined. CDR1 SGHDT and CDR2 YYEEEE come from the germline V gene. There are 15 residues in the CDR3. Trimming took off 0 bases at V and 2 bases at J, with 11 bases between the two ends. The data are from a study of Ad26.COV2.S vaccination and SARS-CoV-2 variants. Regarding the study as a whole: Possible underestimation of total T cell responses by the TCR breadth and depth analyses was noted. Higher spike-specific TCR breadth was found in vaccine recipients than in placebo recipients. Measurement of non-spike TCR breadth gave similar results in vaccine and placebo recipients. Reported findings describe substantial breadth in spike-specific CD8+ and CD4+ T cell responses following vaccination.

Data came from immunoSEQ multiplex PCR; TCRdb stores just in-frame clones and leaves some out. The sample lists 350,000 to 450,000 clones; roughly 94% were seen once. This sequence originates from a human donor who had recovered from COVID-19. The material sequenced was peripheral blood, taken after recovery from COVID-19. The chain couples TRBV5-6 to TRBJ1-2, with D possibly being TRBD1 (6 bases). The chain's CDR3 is CASSLAGTPNYGYTF. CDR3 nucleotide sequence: TGTGCCAGCAGCTTGGCTGGGACACCGAACTATGGCTACACCTTC.